This is a list of T cell receptor beta chains from one sample in a study of blood T cell repertoires in COVID-19. Libraries were prepared by immunoSEQ multiplex PCR; TCRdb keeps only in-frame clonotypes and omits some of them. The sample has more than 200,000 clones, approximately 83% seen once. Input material: peripheral blood. The receptors stem from a woman in her forties with active or convalescent COVID-19. Both conserved end residues are part of each CDR3. D genes are given only for firm matches. Not every row has a clone size; where given, it reads once, few, many or a size class.

V	D	size	length	J	CDR3
TRBV12-5	TRBD1	.	14	TRBJ2-7	CASGLGTGVYEQYF
TRBV29-1	TRBD1	.	13	TRBJ1-3	CSVRQGSGNTIYF
TRBV12-5	.	.	13	TRBJ1-2	CASGLREGYGYTF
TRBV28	.	few	14	TRBJ1-6	CASRIQGSRSPLHF
TRBV10-3	.	.	20	TRBJ2-4	CAISESSTSRFLAQRNIQYF
TRBV15	.	.	17	TRBJ1-5	CATSRDALDSPNQPQHF
TRBV7-9	.	once	14	TRBJ1-5	CASSSQGFDQPQHF
TRBV7-9	.	.	15	TRBJ1-4	CASSPTGYGNEKLFF
TRBV19	.	.	13	TRBJ1-2	CASGGQLAAGYTF
TRBV5-6	.	.	19	TRBJ2-7	CASSSRGGYRGRRSYEQYF
TRBV7-9	TRBD1	.	17	TRBJ1-1	CASSLRSGQGLNTEAFF
TRBV7-8	.	.	14	TRBJ2-7	CASSLASGNYEQYF
TRBV7-8	.	.	15	TRBJ2-2	CASSSSGTNTGELFF
TRBV7-9	.	.	15	TRBJ1-2	CASSLALTGSNGYTF
TRBV7-8	.	.	13	TRBJ1-2	CASREDRSYGYTF
TRBV15	.	.	13	TRBJ2-7	CATTGTHSYEQYF
TRBV3-1/TRBV3-2	.	.	13	TRBJ1-5	CASSDRYNQPQHF
TRBV4-3	TRBD1	.	15	TRBJ2-7	CASSQDRQGAYEQYF
TRBV4-3	.	.	16	TRBJ1-4	CASSQDSAATNEKLFF
TRBV6-5	.	few	14	TRBJ2-1	CASTRQGLNNEQFF
TRBV20-1	.	.	14	TRBJ1-1	CSASSGRARTEAFF
TRBV28	.	.	18	TRBJ2-7	CASSWGQVLLIRSYEQYF
TRBV6-5	TRBD1	once	14	TRBJ2-7	CASIGTEVFYEQYF
TRBV3-1/TRBV3-2	TRBD2	.	15	TRBJ2-7	CASSQGLAGAWEQYF
TRBV6-6	TRBD1	.	17	TRBJ1-2	CASSPATGTTISSGYTF
TRBV4-1	.	.	18	TRBJ1-1	CASSFGRGRDSPNTEAFF
TRBV11-3	TRBD1	.	20	TRBJ2-1	CASSLVGQGAISPSYNEQFF
TRBV4-3	.	.	15	TRBJ1-2	CASSQEEDSPNGYTF
TRBV9	TRBD2	many	16	TRBJ2-1	CASSVTSSGGADEQFF
TRBV11-2	TRBD1	.	18	TRBJ1-1	CASSSGTGMFGRNTEAFF
TRBV3-1/TRBV3-2	.	.	13	TRBJ1-1	CASSPGMNTEAFF
TRBV15	TRBD1	.	13	TRBJ1-1	CATSRDRGTEAFF
TRBV30	TRBD1	few	15	TRBJ1-2	CAWSIGRGPNYGYTF
TRBV4-1	TRBD1	.	15	TRBJ2-1	CASSQEEGTGTGQFF
TRBV15	TRBD2	.	17	TRBJ2-1	CATSRAGTSWTINEQFF
TRBV9	.	.	17	TRBJ1-2	CASSVEPQGTSNYGYTF